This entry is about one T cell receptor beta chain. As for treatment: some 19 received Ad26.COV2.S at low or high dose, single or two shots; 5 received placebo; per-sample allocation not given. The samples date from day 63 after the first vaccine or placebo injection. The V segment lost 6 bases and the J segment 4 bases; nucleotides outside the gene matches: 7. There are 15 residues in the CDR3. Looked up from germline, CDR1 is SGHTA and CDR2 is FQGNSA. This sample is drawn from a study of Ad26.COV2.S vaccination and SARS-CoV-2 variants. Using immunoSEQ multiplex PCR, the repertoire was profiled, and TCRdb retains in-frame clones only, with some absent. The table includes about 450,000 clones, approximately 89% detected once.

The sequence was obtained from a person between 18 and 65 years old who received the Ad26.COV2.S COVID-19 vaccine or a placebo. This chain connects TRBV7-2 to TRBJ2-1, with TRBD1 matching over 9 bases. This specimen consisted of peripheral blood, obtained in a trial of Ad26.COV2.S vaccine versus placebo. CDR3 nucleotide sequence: TGTGCCAGCAGTCGACAGGGGGGAGAGTACAATGAGCAGTTCTTC. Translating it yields CASSRQGGEYNEQFF.